In this sample, the clone carrying this T cell receptor beta chain turned up many times. These data are taken from a study of blood T cell repertoires in COVID-19. The protocol was immunoSEQ multiplex PCR, while the TCRdb copy is restricted to in-frame clones and leaves out a portion. The sample holds roughly 210,000 clones, roughly 87% seen once. Sequences were obtained from PBMCs or T cells enriched from blood (not recorded which). This receptor was identified in a man aged 25 to 40 in a cohort exposed to, infected with or recovered from COVID-19 (not recorded which).

The CDR3 is CASSPILDLGDTQYF. The CDR3 coding sequence is TGCGCCAGCAGCCCCATCCTCGACCTAGGAGATACGCAGTATTTT. The chain has TRBV5-1 and TRBJ2-3; D uncertain. Germline assignment: CDR1 SGHRS and CDR2 YFSETQ. The ends were cut back, 4 bases at V and 5 bases at J, with 17 bases in the middle. CDR3 length: 15 residues.